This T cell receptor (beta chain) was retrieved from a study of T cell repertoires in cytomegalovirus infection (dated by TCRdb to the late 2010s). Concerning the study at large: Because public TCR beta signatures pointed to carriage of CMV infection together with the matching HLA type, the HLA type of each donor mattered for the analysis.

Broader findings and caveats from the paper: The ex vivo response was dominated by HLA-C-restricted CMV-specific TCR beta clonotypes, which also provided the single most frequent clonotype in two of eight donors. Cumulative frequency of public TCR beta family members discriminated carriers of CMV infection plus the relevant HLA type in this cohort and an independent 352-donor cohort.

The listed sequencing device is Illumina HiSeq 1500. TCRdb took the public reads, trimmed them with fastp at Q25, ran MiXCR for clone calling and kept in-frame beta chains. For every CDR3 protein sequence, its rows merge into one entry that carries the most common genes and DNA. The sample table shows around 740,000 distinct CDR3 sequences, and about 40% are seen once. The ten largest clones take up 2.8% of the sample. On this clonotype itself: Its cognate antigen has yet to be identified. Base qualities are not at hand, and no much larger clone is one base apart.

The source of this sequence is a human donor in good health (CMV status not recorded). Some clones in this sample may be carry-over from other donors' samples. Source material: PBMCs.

The DNA reads TGCGCCAGCAGCCAAGGTTGGGGGTGGCGGGACGAAAGAGGCACAGATACGCAGTATTTT. Its translation reads: CASSQGWGWRDERGTDTQYF. The chain is assembled from TRBV4-1 and TRBJ2-3; a weak D assignment points to TRBD2 (6 bases agree). The CDR3 has 20 amino acids, counting the end cysteine and phenylalanine. The entry retains the CDR3 DNA only, 60 bases that are in frame from base 1. V sheds 1 base and J sheds 1 base, leaving 24 bases between their ends. The germline V gene specifies MGHRA as CDR1 and YSYEKL as CDR2.